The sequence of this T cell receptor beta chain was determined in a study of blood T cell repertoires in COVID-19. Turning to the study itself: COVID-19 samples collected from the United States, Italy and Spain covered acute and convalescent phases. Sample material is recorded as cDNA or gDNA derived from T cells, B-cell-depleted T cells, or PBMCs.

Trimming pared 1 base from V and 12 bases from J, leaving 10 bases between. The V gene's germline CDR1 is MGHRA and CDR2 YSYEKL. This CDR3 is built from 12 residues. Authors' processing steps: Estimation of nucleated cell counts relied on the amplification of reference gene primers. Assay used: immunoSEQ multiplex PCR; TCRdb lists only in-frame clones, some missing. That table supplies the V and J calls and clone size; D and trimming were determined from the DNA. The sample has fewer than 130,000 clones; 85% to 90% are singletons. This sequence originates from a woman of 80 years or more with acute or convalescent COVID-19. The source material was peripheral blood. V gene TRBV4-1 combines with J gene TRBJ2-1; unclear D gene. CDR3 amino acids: CASSQVRWVQFF. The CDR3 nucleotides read TGCGCCAGCAGCCAAGTGCGGTGGGTGCAGTTCTTC.